This T cell receptor (beta chain) is drawn from a study of cytomegalovirus exposure and HLA in healthy donors. In the study overall: From approximately 170 million T cells, an earlier analysis saw 110 million or so unique TCR beta sequences.

Study-wide results and caveats: A later analysis showed that HLA-associated TCR beta chains had undergone more clonal expansion than equally common others. Analyzed later, most CMV-associated TCR beta chains appeared HLA-restricted.

It was with 60 Vbeta and 13 Jbeta primers that the PCR ran. Repertoires were generated with immunoSEQ multiplex PCR, while TCRdb's copy carries only in-frame clones and drops some. The sample yields about 82,000 clones, 60% to 80% seen once. Concerning this clone: Its antigen is still unknown.

The sequenced sample was PBMCs. This clonotype originated in a woman in her forties or fifties in good health and CMV-seropositive.

As DNA, the CDR3 is TGTGCCAGCAGCCTCGGACGGGACAGGGGGCAATACGAGCAGTACTTC. Protein sequence: CASSLGRDRGQYEQYF. The rearrangement links TRBV13 to TRBJ2-7; 12 positions match TRBD1. With V trimmed by 5 bases and J by 4 bases, 9 bases remained unmatched. The CDR3 loop spans 16 amino acids. CDR1 is PRHDT, CDR2 FYEKMQ, per germline (reference sequence).